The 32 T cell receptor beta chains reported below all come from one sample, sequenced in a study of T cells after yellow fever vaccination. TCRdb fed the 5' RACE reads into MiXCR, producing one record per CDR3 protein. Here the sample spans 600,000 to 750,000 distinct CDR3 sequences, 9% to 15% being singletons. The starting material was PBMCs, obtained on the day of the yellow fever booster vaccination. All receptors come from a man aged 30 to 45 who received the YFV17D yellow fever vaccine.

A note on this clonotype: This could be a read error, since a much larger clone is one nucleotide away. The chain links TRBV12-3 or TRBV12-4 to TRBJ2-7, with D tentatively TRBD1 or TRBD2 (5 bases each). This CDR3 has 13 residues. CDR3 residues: CASSVGTSYELYF. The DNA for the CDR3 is TGTGCCAGCAGTGTCGGGACCTCCTACGAGCTGTACTTC.

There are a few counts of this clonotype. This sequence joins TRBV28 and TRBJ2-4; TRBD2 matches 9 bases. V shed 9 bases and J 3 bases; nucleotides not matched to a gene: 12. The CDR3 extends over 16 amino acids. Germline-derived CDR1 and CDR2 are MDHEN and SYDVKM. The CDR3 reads CASSGSSHIGKNIQYF. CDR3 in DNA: TGTGCCAGTAGCGGGAGTTCCCATATTGGCAAAAACATTCAGTACTTC.

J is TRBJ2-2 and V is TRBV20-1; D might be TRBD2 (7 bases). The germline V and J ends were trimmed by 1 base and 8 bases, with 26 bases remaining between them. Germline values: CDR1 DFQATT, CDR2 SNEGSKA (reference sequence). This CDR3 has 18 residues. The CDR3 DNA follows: TGCAGTGCTAGAGCCCAGGGGCCTAGCGGTAACGGCGGGGGGGAGCTGTTTTTT. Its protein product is CSARAQGPSGNGGGELFF.

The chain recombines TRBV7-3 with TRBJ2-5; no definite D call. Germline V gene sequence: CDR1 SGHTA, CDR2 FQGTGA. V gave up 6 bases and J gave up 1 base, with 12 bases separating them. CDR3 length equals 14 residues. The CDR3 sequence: CASSKWAAQETQYF. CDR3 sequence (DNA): TGTGCCAGCAGTAAGTGGGCTGCCCAAGAGACCCAGTACTTC.

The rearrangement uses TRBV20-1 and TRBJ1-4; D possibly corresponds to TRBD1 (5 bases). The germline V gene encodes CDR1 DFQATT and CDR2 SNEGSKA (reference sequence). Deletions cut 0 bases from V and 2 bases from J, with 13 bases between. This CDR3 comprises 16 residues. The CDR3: CSARDPAQGTNEKLFF. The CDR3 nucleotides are TGCAGTGCTAGAGATCCAGCGCAGGGTACTAATGAAAAACTGTTTTTT.

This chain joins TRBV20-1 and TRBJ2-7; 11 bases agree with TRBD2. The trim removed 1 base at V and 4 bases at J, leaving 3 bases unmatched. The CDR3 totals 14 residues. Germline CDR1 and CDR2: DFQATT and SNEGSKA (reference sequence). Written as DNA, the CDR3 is TGCAGTGCTAGAGGGGTAGCGGGAGGGTACGAGCAGTACTTC. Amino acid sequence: CSARGVAGGYEQYF.

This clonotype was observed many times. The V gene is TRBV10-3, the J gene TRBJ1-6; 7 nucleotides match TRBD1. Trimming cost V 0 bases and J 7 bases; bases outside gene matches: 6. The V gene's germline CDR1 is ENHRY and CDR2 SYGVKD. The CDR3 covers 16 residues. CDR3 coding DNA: TGTGCCATCAGTGAGTCGAAGGGACAGCTGAATTCACCCCTCCACTTT. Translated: CAISESKGQLNSPLHF.

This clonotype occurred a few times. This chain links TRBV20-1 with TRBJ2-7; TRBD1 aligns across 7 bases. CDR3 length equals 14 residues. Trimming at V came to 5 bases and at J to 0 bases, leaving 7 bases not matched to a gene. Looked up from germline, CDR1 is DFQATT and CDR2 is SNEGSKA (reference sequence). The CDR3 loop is CSAPRQGNSYEQYF. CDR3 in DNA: TGCAGTGCTCCCAGACAGGGTAACTCCTACGAGCAGTACTTC.

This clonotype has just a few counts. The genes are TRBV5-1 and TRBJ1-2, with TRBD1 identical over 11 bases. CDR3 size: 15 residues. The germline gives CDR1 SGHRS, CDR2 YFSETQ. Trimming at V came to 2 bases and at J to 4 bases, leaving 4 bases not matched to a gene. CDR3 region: CASSFGQGAIYGYTF. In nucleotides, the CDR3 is TGCGCCAGCAGCTTTGGACAGGGGGCCATCTATGGCTACACCTTC.

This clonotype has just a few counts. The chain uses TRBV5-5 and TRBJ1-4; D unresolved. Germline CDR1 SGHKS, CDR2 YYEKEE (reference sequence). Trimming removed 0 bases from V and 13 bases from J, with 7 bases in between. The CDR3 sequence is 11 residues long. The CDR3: CASSLGTLLFF. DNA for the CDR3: TGTGCCAGCAGCTTGGGGACCCTACTGTTTTTT.

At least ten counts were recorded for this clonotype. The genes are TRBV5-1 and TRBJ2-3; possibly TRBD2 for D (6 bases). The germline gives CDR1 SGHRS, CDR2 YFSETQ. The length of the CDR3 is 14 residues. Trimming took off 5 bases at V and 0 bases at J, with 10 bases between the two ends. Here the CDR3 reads CASSQTRSTDTQYF. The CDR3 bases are TGCGCCAGCAGTCAGACTAGAAGCACAGATACGCAGTATTTT.

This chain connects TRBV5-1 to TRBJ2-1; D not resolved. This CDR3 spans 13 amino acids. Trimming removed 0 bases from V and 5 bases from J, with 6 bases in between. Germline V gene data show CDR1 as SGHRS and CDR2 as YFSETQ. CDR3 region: CASSLVTHNEQFF. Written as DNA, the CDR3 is TGCGCCAGCAGCTTGGTCACTCACAATGAGCAGTTCTTC.

CDR3 sequence: CASSPLGAGDGDTQYF. CDR3 sequence (DNA): TGTGCCAGCAGCCCCCTCGGGGCAGGGGATGGGGATACGCAGTATTTT. The genes are TRBV5-8 and TRBJ2-3; maybe TRBD1 (6 bases). Per the germline V gene, CDR1 is SGHTS and CDR2 is YDEGEE. This CDR3 has 16 amino acids. V dropped 4 bases and J dropped 6 bases, with 21 bases sitting between them.

CDR3 nucleotides: TGTGCCAGCAGCCTCATCGGGACACACAGCTCCTACAATGAGCAGTTCTTC. This encodes CASSLIGTHSSYNEQFF. The chain joins TRBV7-9 to TRBJ2-1, with a weak D call TRBD1 (6 bases). This CDR3 spans 17 amino acids. The V gene's germline CDR1 is SEHNR and CDR2 FQNEAQ (reference sequence). The ends were cut back, 5 bases at V and 0 bases at J, with 17 bases in the middle.

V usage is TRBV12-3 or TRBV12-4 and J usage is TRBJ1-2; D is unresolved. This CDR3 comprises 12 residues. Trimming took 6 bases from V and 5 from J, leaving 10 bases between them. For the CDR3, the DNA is TGTGCCAGCAGCAAGACATATTATGGCTACACCTTC. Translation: CASSKTYYGYTF.

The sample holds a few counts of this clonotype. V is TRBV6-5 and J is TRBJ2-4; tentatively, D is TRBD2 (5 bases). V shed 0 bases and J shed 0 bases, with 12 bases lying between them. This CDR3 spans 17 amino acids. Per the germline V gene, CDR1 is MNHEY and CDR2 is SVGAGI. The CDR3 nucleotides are TGTGCCAGCAGTTACTCCACAGCGGAACTAGCCAAAAACATTCAGTACTTC. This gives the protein CASSYSTAELAKNIQYF.

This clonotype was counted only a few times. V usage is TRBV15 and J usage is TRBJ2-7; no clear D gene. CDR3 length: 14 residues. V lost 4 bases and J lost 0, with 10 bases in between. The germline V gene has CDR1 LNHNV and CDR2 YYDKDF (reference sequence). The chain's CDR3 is CATSNGRSSYEQYF. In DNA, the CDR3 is TGTGCCACCAGCAATGGACGGAGCTCCTACGAGCAGTACTTC. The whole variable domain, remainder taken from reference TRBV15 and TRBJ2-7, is DAMVIQNPRYQVTQFGKPVTLSCSQTLNHNVMYWYQQKSSQAPKLLFHYYDKDFNNEADTPDNFQSRRPNTSFCFLDIRSPGLGDTAMYLCATSNGRSSYEQYFGPGTRLTVT.

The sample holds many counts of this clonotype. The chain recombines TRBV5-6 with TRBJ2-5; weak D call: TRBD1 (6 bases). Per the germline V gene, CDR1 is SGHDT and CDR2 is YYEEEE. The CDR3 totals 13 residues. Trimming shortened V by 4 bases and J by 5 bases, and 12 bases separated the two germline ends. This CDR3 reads CASSLDRMETQYF. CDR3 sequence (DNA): TGTGCCAGCAGCCTAGACAGGATGGAGACCCAGTACTTC.

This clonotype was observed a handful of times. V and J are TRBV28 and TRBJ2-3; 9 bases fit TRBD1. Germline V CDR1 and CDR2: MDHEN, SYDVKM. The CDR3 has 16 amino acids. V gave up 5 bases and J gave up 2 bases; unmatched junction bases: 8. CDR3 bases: TGTGCCAGCAGTAATACAGGGGGCCTTTCCACAGATACGCAGTATTTT. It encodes CASSNTGGLSTDTQYF.

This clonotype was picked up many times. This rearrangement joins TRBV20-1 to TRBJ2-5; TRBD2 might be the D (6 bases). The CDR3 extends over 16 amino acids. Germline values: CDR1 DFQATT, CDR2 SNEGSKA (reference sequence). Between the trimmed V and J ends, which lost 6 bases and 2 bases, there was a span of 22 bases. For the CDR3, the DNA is TGCAGTGCCACCACACCCATCGGGAGTTTGCAAGAGACCCAGTACTTC. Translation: CSATTPIGSLQETQYF.

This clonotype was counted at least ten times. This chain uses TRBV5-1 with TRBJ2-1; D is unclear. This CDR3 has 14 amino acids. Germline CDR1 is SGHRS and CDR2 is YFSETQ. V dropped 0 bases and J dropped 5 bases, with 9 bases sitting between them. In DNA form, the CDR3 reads TGCGCCAGCAGCTTGGATGCCGCCAACAATGAGCAGTTCTTC. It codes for CASSLDAANNEQFF.

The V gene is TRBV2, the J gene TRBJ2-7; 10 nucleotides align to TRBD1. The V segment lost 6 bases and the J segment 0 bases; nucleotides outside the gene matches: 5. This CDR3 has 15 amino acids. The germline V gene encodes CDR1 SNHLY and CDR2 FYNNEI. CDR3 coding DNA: TGTGCCAGCAGCGGCCGGGACAGGGGCTCCTACGAGCAGTACTTC. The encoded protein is CASSGRDRGSYEQYF.

In DNA, the CDR3 is TGCGCCAGCAGCCTACTGACCACAGATTACAGGGGTCGGGAGCTGTTTTTT. This sequence encodes CASSLLTTDYRGRELFF. The chain links TRBV5-1 to TRBJ2-2, with 7 bases identical to TRBD1. Per the germline V gene, CDR1 is SGHRS and CDR2 is YFSETQ. This CDR3 comprises 17 residues. The trim removed 4 bases at V and 9 bases at J, leaving 18 bases unmatched.

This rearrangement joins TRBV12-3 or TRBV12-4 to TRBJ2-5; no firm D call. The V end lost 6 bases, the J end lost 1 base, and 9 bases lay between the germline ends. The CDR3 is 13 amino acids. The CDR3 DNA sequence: TGTGCCAGCAGCACGTTGGTCCAAGAGACCCAGTACTTC. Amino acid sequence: CASSTLVQETQYF.

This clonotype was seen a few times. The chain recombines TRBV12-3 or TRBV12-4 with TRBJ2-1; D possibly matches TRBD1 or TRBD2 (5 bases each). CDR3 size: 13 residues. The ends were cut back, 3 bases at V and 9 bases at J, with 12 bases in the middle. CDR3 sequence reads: CASSFRGMGEQFF. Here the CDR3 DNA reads TGTGCCAGCAGTTTCCGGGGCATGGGTGAGCAGTTCTTC.

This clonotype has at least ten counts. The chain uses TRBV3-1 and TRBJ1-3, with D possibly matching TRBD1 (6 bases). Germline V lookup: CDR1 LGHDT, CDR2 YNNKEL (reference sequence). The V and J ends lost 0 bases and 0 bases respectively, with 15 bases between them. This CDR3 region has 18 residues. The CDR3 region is CASSQEGTTHTSGNTIYF. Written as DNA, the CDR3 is TGTGCCAGCAGCCAAGAAGGGACAACACACACCTCTGGAAACACCATATATTTT.

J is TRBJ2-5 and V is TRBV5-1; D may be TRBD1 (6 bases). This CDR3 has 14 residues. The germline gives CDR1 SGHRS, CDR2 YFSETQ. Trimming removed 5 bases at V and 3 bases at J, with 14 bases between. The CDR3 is CASSEGAGEETQYF. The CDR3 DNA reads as TGCGCCAGCAGTGAAGGGGCAGGGGAAGAGACCCAGTACTTC.

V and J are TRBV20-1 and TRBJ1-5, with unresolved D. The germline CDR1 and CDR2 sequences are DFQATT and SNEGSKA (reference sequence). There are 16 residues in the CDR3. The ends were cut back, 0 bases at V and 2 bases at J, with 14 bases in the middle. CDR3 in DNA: TGCAGTGCTAGAGACCACGCCCGGGGAGGCAATCAGCCCCAGCATTTT. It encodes CSARDHARGGNQPQHF.

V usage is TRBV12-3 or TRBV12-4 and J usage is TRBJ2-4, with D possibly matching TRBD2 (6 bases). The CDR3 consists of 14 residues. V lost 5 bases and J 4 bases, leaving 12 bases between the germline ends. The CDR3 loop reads CASSRGTPKNIQYF. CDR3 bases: TGTGCCAGCAGTCGCGGGACCCCAAAAAACATTCAGTACTTC.

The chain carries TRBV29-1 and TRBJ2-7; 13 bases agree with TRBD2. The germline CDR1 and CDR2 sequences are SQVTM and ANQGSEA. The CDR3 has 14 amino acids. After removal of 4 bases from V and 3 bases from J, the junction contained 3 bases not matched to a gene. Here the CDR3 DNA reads TGCAGCGTTGGACTAGCGGGAGGCTACTACGAGCAGTACTTC. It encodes CSVGLAGGYYEQYF.

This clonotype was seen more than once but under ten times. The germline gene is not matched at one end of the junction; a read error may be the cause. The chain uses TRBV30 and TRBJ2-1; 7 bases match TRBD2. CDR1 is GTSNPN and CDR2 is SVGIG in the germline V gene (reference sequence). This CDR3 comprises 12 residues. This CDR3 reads CAWSASGPFGIF. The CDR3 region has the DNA TGTGCCTGGAGTGCTAGCGGTCCCTTCGGGATCTTC.

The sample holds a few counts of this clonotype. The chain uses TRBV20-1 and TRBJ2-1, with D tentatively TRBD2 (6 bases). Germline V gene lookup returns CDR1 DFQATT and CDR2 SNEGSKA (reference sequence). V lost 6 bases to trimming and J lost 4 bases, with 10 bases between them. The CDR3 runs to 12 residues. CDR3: CSALGLYNEQFF. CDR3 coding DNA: TGCAGTGCACTGGGACTTTACAATGAGCAGTTCTTC.